This T cell receptor (beta chain) emerged from a study of blood T cell repertoires in COVID-19. At the level of the study: The United States, Italy and Spain supplied acute and convalescent COVID-19 samples. From T cells, B-cell-depleted T cells, or PBMCs came the material, which was cDNA or gDNA.

Enrolment of Seattle patients took place during active infection, and they were followed longitudinally. Assay used: immunoSEQ multiplex PCR; TCRdb lists only in-frame clones, some missing. The sample lists 150,000 to 200,000 clones, roughly 80% occurring once. This CDR3 has 13 amino acids. Germline V gene lookup returns CDR1 SGHTA and CDR2 FQGTGA. V dropped 5 bases and J dropped 1 base, with 8 bases sitting between them. The material sequenced was peripheral blood. This sequence originates from a woman older than 75 with COVID-19, enrolled during active disease. The V call is TRBV7-3, the J call TRBJ1-1; the D gene is possibly TRBD1 (5 bases). The CDR3 loop is CASSAQGNTEAFF. In DNA form, the CDR3 reads TGTGCCAGCAGCGCCCAGGGGAACACTGAAGCTTTCTTT.